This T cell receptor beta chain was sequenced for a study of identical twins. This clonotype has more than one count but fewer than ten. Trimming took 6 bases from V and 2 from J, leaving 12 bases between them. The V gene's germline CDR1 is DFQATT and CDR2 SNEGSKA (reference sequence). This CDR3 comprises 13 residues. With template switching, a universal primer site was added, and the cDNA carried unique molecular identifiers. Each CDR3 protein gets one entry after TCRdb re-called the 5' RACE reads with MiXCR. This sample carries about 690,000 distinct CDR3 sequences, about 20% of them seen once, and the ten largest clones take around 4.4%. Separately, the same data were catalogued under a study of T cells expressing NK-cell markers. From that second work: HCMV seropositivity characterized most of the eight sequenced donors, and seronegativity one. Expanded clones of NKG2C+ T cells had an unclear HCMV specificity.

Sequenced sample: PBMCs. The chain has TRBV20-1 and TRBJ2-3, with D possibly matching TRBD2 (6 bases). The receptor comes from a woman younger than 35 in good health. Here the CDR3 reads CSAAGLNTDTQYF. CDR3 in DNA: TGCAGTGCCGCGGGGTTGAACACAGATACGCAGTATTTT.